The next 31 T cell receptor beta chains were all read from a single sample in a study of blood T cell repertoires in COVID-19. Using immunoSEQ multiplex PCR, the repertoire was profiled, and TCRdb retains in-frame clones only, with some absent. The sample lists over 100,000 clones, 85% occurring once. The sample comprised peripheral blood. The receptors originated from a man aged 35 to 55 with acute or convalescent COVID-19.

This chain joins TRBV30 and TRBJ1-5; D gene uncertain. Germline CDR1 is GTSNPN and CDR2 is SVGIG (reference sequence). V lost 0 bases, J lost 6 bases, and 9 bases lay in between. The CDR3 runs 13 residues. CDR3 coding DNA: TGTGCCTGGAGTGTTTTTGAGAGTCAGCCCCAGCATTTT. Its translation: CAWSVFESQPQHF.

The rearrangement links TRBV7-2 to TRBJ2-7; 11 nucleotides line up with TRBD2. Germline V gene lookup returns CDR1 SGHTA and CDR2 FQGNSA. This CDR3 contains 14 residues. J gave up 6 bases and V 4 bases, and 5 bases lay outside the gene matches. Written as DNA, the CDR3 is TGTGCCAGCAGCTCGCGACTAGCGGGGAGCGAGCAGTACTTC. Its translation is CASSSRLAGSEQYF.

This rearrangement joins TRBV2 to TRBJ1-5; 11 nucleotides line up with TRBD1. The CDR3 totals 15 residues. Germline assignment: CDR1 SNHLY and CDR2 FYNNEI. Trimming at V came to 6 bases and at J to 2 bases, leaving 3 bases not matched to a gene. The CDR3 loop is CASRRGQGGNQPQHF. CDR3 DNA: TGTGCCAGCAGGAGGGGACAGGGGGGCAATCAGCCCCAGCATTTT.

The V and J genes are TRBV5-5 and TRBJ2-2; D perhaps matches TRBD2 (6 bases). The germline gives CDR1 SGHKS, CDR2 YYEKEE (reference sequence). The CDR3 has 15 residues. V was trimmed by 4 bases and J by 7 bases, leaving 17 bases between them. The CDR3 loop reads CASSPAPSAVGELFF. CDR3 DNA sequence: TGTGCCAGCAGCCCGGCGCCTAGCGCGGTCGGGGAGCTGTTTTTT. Combining the CDR3 with reference TRBV5-5 and TRBJ2-2 gives the whole variable domain DAGVTQSPTHLIKTRGQQVTLRCSPISGHKSVSWYQQVLGQGPQFIFQYYEKEERGRGNFPDRFSARQFPNYSSELNVNALLLGDSALYLCASSPAPSAVGELFFGEGSRLTVL.

The chain is built from TRBV6-1 and TRBJ1-5; D remains ambiguous. The CDR3 consists of 16 residues. The germline V and J ends were trimmed by 0 bases and 8 bases, with 17 bases remaining between them. CDR1 and CDR2 (germline): MNHNS, SASEGT. The DNA for the CDR3 is TGTGCCAGCAGTGAAGCGCGGGTGTATATTATCAAGCCCCAGCATTTT. This gives the protein CASSEARVYIIKPQHF.

The genes are TRBV27 and TRBJ2-7; TRBD1 aligns across 9 bases. After removal of 5 bases from V and 2 bases from J, the junction contained 4 bases not matched to a gene. The length of the CDR3 is 14 residues. The germline CDR1 and CDR2 sequences are MNHEY and SMNVEV (reference sequence). The CDR3 DNA reads as TGTGCCAGCAGTGGGGACAGGGCTACCTACGAGCAGTACTTC. Its translation is CASSGDRATYEQYF.

The chain uses TRBV7-2 and TRBJ2-7; TRBD2 matches 13 bases. Germline lookup yields CDR1 SGHTA and CDR2 FQGNSA. This CDR3 is built from 15 residues. Trimming took 6 bases from V and 5 from J; bases not matched to a gene: 7. Here the CDR3 DNA reads TGTGCCAGCAGACATCGGACTAGCGGGAGCCACGAGCAGTACTTC. Translated: CASRHRTSGSHEQYF.

This clone was seen once. The V call is TRBV27, the J call TRBJ2-5; 10 bases fit TRBD2. CDR1 is MNHEY and CDR2 is SMNVEV in the germline V gene (reference sequence). V lost 4 bases to trimming and J lost 0 bases; unmatched junction nucleotides: 5. This CDR3 is 16 amino acids long. CDR3 DNA sequence: TGTGCCAGCAGTTCCCGGACTAGCGGATACCAAGAGACCCAGTACTTC. It translates to CASSSRTSGYQETQYF.

The chain employs TRBV4-3 and TRBJ2-3, with 8 bases fitting TRBD2. From germline, CDR1 is LGHNA and CDR2 YSLEER. V lost 1 base, J lost 3 bases, and 3 bases stayed unmatched. This CDR3 is 15 amino acids long. CDR3 amino acids: CASSQAGGWTDTQYF. Here the CDR3 DNA reads TGCGCCAGCAGCCAAGCGGGGGGGTGGACAGATACGCAGTATTTT.

Note on this clone: At one boundary the junction diverges from the germline segment, which might be a read error. V gene TRBV28 combines with J gene TRBJ1-5, with D possibly TRBD1 on 5 matching bases. Germline V gene sequence: CDR1 MDHEN, CDR2 SYDVKM. This CDR3 region has 14 residues. CDR3 coding DNA: TGTGCCAGCAGTTTCCCGGGACTAGATCAGTCCCAGCATTTT. It yields the protein CASSFPGLDQSQHF.

The chain links TRBV6-4 to TRBJ2-1, with a weak D call TRBD1 (5 bases). The CDR3 totals 16 residues. The V end lost 2 bases, the J end lost 7 bases, and 18 bases lay between the germline ends. Looked up from germline, CDR1 is MRHNA and CDR2 is SNTAGT. DNA for the CDR3: TGTGCCAGCAGTGACAAGGGGCCCGTTATATTTAATGAGCAGTTCTTC. Translation: CASSDKGPVIFNEQFF.

The chain has TRBV5-1 and TRBJ1-2; D is unclear. Trimming stripped 1 base from V and 4 bases from J, with 14 bases between. CDR1 and CDR2 from the germline V gene are SGHRS and YFSETQ. This CDR3 is built from 15 residues. For the CDR3, the DNA is TGCGCCAGCAGCTTGTGGAGTCCGGGTGGCTATGGCTACACCTTC. It is translated as CASSLWSPGGYGYTF.

The chain uses TRBV15 and TRBJ1-4, with D unclear. The V end lost 1 base, the J end lost 5 bases, and 14 bases lay between the germline ends. The CDR3 runs 16 residues. From germline, CDR1 is LNHNV and CDR2 YYDKDF (reference sequence). Written as DNA, the CDR3 is TGTGCCACCAGCAGAGTGAGGGCAGGAGGGAATGAAAAACTGTTTTTT. Translated: CATSRVRAGGNEKLFF.

This chain links TRBV7-2 with TRBJ1-3, with D possibly matching TRBD1 (6 bases). The CDR3 is 14 amino acids. Trimming removed 5 bases at V and 1 base at J, with 9 bases between. The germline gives CDR1 SGHTA, CDR2 FQGNSA. In DNA, the CDR3 is TGTGCCAGCAGCCGTACAGGGTCTGGAAACACCATATATTTT. Translation gives CASSRTGSGNTIYF.

This chain links TRBV6-5 with TRBJ1-1, with TRBD1 identical over 7 bases. Trimming cost V 11 bases and J 2 bases; bases outside gene matches: 2. CDR1 and CDR2 from the germline V gene are MNHEY and SVGAGI. The CDR3 contains 11 residues. CDR3 region: CAGTDNTEAFF. CDR3 coding DNA: TGTGCCGGGACAGATAACACTGAAGCTTTCTTT.

The CDR3 sequence is CASRPLGADYYGYTF. CDR3 DNA sequence: TGTGCCAGCAGGCCGCTGGGGGCAGATTACTATGGCTACACCTTC. This rearrangement joins TRBV7-6 to TRBJ1-2; D is perhaps TRBD1 (6 bases). In germline, CDR1 is SGHVS, CDR2 FNYEAQ. The CDR3 totals 15 residues. The germline V and J ends were trimmed by 6 bases and 3 bases, with 17 bases remaining between them.

CDR3 sequence reads: CASGTSGRVNEQFF. DNA of the CDR3: TGTGCCAGCGGGACTAGCGGGAGAGTAAATGAGCAGTTCTTC. The chain carries TRBV2 and TRBJ2-1, with 14 bases matching TRBD2. This CDR3 has 14 residues. Trimming at V came to 8 bases and at J to 7 bases, leaving 4 bases not matched to a gene. In germline, CDR1 is SNHLY, CDR2 FYNNEI. Together with reference TRBV2 and TRBJ2-1, the CDR3 gives the full variable domain: EPEVTQTPSHQVTQMGQEVILRCVPISNHLYFYWYRQILGQKVEFLVSFYNNEISEKSEIFDDQFSVERPDGSNFTLKIRSTKLEDSAMYFCASGTSGRVNEQFFGPGTRLTVL.

The gene calls are TRBV4-1 and TRBJ2-7; 9 bases fit TRBD1. The CDR3 sequence is 14 residues long. Trimming removed 7 bases from V and 4 bases from J; junction bases left unmatched: 8. Germline CDR1 MGHRA, CDR2 YSYEKL. The CDR3 bases are TGCGCCAGCAAGCCGGGACAGGGTTCATACGAGCAGTACTTC. Amino acids: CASKPGQGSYEQYF.

This chain uses TRBV19 with TRBJ2-4; 8 bases match TRBD2. The J segment lost 3 bases and the V segment lost 5 bases, leaving 9 bases of the junction unmatched. CDR3 length: 16 residues. Looked up from germline, CDR1 is LNHDA and CDR2 is SQIVND (reference sequence). The CDR3 is CASSSGGAGGKNIQYF. Here the CDR3 DNA reads TGTGCCAGTAGTTCGGGGGGGGCCGGGGGCAAAAACATTCAGTACTTC.

This sequence joins TRBV7-9 and TRBJ2-7; TRBD1 might be the D (5 bases). Germline values: CDR1 SEHNR, CDR2 FQNEAQ (reference sequence). This CDR3 comprises 14 residues. Deletions cut 1 base from V and 3 bases from J, with 10 bases between. The CDR3 reads CASSLGTDSYEQYF. The CDR3 DNA sequence: TGTGCCAGCAGCTTAGGGACCGACAGCTACGAGCAGTACTTC.

This clone occurred a few times. V gene TRBV2 combines with J gene TRBJ2-7, with D tentatively TRBD1 (6 bases). V was clipped by 7 bases and J by 0 bases, with 19 bases between them. Germline CDR1 reads SNHLY; CDR2 reads FYNNEI. The CDR3 totals 16 residues. This CDR3 is CASTPADSLHSYEQYF. CDR3 in DNA: TGTGCCAGCACTCCGGCGGACAGCCTACACTCCTACGAGCAGTACTTC.

The chain's CDR3 is CASSSSGQGGSPLHF. The CDR3 nucleotides are TGTGCCAGCAGTTCCTCGGGACAGGGTGGTTCACCCCTCCACTTT. V and J are TRBV28 and TRBJ1-6; the match to TRBD1 covers 9 bases. Germline CDR1 and CDR2: MDHEN and SYDVKM. The ends lost 4 bases at V and 9 bases at J; junction bases unmatched: 7. The length of the CDR3 is 15 residues.

V usage is TRBV7-3 and J usage is TRBJ1-1; possible D gene TRBD1, 5 bases. Between the trimmed V and J ends, which lost 3 bases and 1 base, there was a span of 12 bases. The CDR3 loop spans 15 amino acids. CDR1 is SGHTA, CDR2 FQGTGA, per germline. The CDR3 here is CASSFSGTANTEAFF. DNA for the CDR3: TGTGCCAGCAGCTTTTCAGGGACTGCGAACACTGAAGCTTTCTTT.

The J gene is TRBJ1-1, the V gene TRBV5-4; D gene ambiguous. The germline gives CDR1 SGHNT, CDR2 YYREEE (reference sequence). With 2 bases removed from V and 1 base from J, the gap between germline ends came to 9 bases. The CDR3 has 14 residues. This chain's CDR3 is CASSFVGQNTEAFF. The DNA of the CDR3 is TGTGCCAGCAGCTTTGTTGGGCAGAACACTGAAGCTTTCTTT.

The chain is built from TRBV12-3 or TRBV12-4 and TRBJ1-2, with 8 bases that match TRBD1. CDR3 length: 13 residues. V gave up 4 bases and J gave up 8 bases; unmatched junction bases: 6. The CDR3 loop is CASSWDRSKGYTF. The DNA of the CDR3 is TGTGCCAGCAGTTGGGACAGGTCCAAAGGCTACACCTTC.

This sequence joins TRBV2 and TRBJ2-7; 10 bases match TRBD2. Germline V gene lookup returns CDR1 SNHLY and CDR2 FYNNEI. This CDR3 contains 14 residues. The V segment lost 6 bases and the J segment 9 bases; nucleotides outside the gene matches: 11. CDR3 amino acids: CASRESGTSDSQYF. The CDR3 DNA follows: TGTGCCAGCAGGGAGTCCGGGACTAGCGACTCGCAGTACTTC. The whole variable domain, filled in from reference TRBV2 and TRBJ2-7, reads EPEVTQTPSHQVTQMGQEVILRCVPISNHLYFYWYRQILGQKVEFLVSFYNNEISEKSEIFDDQFSVERPDGSNFTLKIRSTKLEDSAMYFCASRESGTSDSQYFGPGTRLTVT.

The chain carries TRBV9 and TRBJ2-3; D is unresolved. This CDR3 spans 13 amino acids. V dropped 2 bases and J dropped 2 bases, with 6 bases sitting between them. The germline gives CDR1 SGDLS, CDR2 YYNGEE. CDR3 DNA: TGTGCCAGCAGCGTTTCTAACACAGATACGCAGTATTTT. Translation: CASSVSNTDTQYF.

DNA for the CDR3: TGTGCCAGCAGCATTTCCGGGAATCAGCCCCAGCATTTT. Its protein is CASSISGNQPQHF. This rearrangement joins TRBV2 to TRBJ1-5; no reliable D call. Germline assignment: CDR1 SNHLY and CDR2 FYNNEI. Trimming removed 6 bases at V and 4 bases at J, with 10 bases between. The CDR3 extends over 13 amino acids.

This chain uses TRBV10-1 with TRBJ2-7; 10 bases match TRBD1. The CDR3 spans 15 residues. In germline, CDR1 is WNHNN, CDR2 SYGVQD (reference sequence). J lost 7 bases, V lost 4 bases, and 10 bases had no gene match. The CDR3 DNA sequence: TGCGCCAGCAGTGCCCACGGACAGGGGGGAAGGGAGCAGTACTTC. Protein sequence: CASSAHGQGGREQYF.

The chain carries TRBV3-1 (or the pseudogene TRBV3-2) and TRBJ2-7, with D possibly being TRBD2 (7 bases). The CDR3 is made up of 15 amino acids. Germline lookup yields CDR1 LGHDT and CDR2 YNNKEL (reference sequence). The V gene lost 6 bases and the J gene lost 4 bases, with 19 bases spanning the gap. This chain's CDR3 is CASRPRGAGQYEQYF. Written as DNA, the CDR3 is TGTGCCAGCAGACCTCGGGGGGCTGGGCAATACGAGCAGTACTTC.

The chain carries TRBV5-5 and TRBJ2-3, with D perhaps matching TRBD2 (7 bases). Deletions cut 2 bases from V and 14 bases from J, with 15 bases between. This CDR3 is built from 12 residues. Germline CDR1 reads SGHKS; CDR2 reads YYEKEE (reference sequence). DNA for the CDR3: TGTGCCAGCAGCTTTAAAGGGGGGGCGTCGTATTTT. Amino acids: CASSFKGGASYF.